Shown below are 23 T cell receptor beta chains from a single sample sequenced in a study of T cell repertoires in cytomegalovirus infection (dated by TCRdb to between 2018 and 2021). What this sample's treatment or condition label stands for: in vitro stimulation with specific CMV peptide epitopes to enrich CMV-specific T cells. The sequencer listed for this sample is Illumina HiSeq 1500. TCRdb cleaned the public reads at Q25 with fastp, built clones with MiXCR and kept in-frame beta chains. All rows with the same CDR3 protein become a single entry with the most common DNA and genes. In this sample the table shows roughly 280,000 distinct CDR3 sequences, roughly 21% of which occur a single time. In total, the top ten clones hold approximately 20% of the sample. These receptors have no identified antigens. The sequences come from cultured PBMCs, collected from culture after CMV antigen stimulation. All receptors derive from a human donor in good health (CMV status not recorded). Some clones in this sample may be carry-over from other donors' samples.

This clonotype was seen a handful of times. The J gene is TRBJ2-7, the V gene TRBV6-2 or TRBV6-3; the match to TRBD2 covers 10 bases. Trimming at V came to 4 bases and at J to 0 bases, leaving 9 bases not matched to a gene. CDR3 length: 17 amino acids. Germline CDR1 and CDR2: MNHEY and SVGEGT. The DNA of the CDR3 is TGTGCCAGCAGTTTGCGGACTAGCGGAGCATACTCCTACGAGCAGTACTTC. Protein: CASSLRTSGAYSYEQYF.

The table lists this clonotype with a few counts. The J gene is TRBJ2-3, the V gene TRBV27, with D tentatively TRBD1 or TRBD2 (6 bases each). This CDR3 region has 15 residues. V lost 6 bases and J 0 bases, leaving 13 bases between the germline ends. Germline V gene sequence: CDR1 MNHEY, CDR2 SMNVEV (reference sequence). As DNA, the CDR3 is TGTGCCAGCAGAAAAACGGGGGCTAGCACAGATACGCAGTATTTT. The encoded protein is CASRKTGASTDTQYF.

This sequence joins TRBV4-3 and TRBJ2-3; either TRBD1 or TRBD2 may fit D (7 bases each). Germline CDR1 and CDR2: LGHNA and YSLEER. This CDR3 spans 15 amino acids. The germline V and J ends were trimmed by 1 base and 4 bases, with 12 bases remaining between them. The CDR3 nucleotides are TGCGCCAGCAGCCAAGGGGAGGGGGCGGCAGATACGCAGTATTTT. Translating gives CASSQGEGAADTQYF.

This clonotype was found many times. The V and J genes are TRBV7-2 and TRBJ1-4; no firm D call. This CDR3 is built from 15 residues. Germline V gene lookup returns CDR1 SGHTA and CDR2 FQGNSA. The ends were cut back, 1 base at V and 4 bases at J, with 10 bases in the middle. Here the CDR3 reads CASSLGGGNNEKLFF. DNA for the CDR3: TGTGCCAGCAGCTTAGGGGGAGGGAATAATGAAAAACTGTTTTTT.

This clonotype was observed a handful of times. V gene TRBV6-6 combines with J gene TRBJ2-3; 12 bases are shared with TRBD2. CDR1 is MNHNY and CDR2 is SVGAGI in the germline V gene (reference sequence). The J segment lost 3 bases and the V segment lost 5 bases, leaving 9 bases of the junction unmatched. The CDR3 covers 17 residues. CDR3 residues: CASSTPRLAGETDTQYF. The CDR3 bases are TGTGCCAGCAGTACCCCAAGACTAGCGGGAGAGACAGATACGCAGTATTTT.

There are many counts of this clonotype. The V call is TRBV7-3, the J call TRBJ1-2; D uncertain. Germline lookup yields CDR1 SGHTA and CDR2 FQGTGA. This CDR3 has 12 residues. Trimming stripped 5 bases from V and 7 bases from J, with 11 bases between. This chain's CDR3 is CASSSQVVGYTF. DNA of the CDR3: TGTGCCAGCAGCAGTCAGGTAGTTGGCTACACCTTC.

This clonotype was seen ten or more times. CDR3 coding DNA: TGTGCCAGCAGCTTAGAAAGTGAGCAGTTCTTC. Translation gives CASSLESEQFF. The V call is TRBV7-2, the J call TRBJ2-1; D is uncertain. The CDR3 is made up of 11 amino acids. Deletions cut 1 base from V and 9 bases from J, with 4 bases between. Germline assignment: CDR1 SGHTA and CDR2 FQGNSA.

This clonotype was detected many times. This chain uses TRBV27 with TRBJ2-1; D might be TRBD1 (5 bases). The CDR3 spans 14 residues. Per the germline V gene, CDR1 is MNHEY and CDR2 is SMNVEV (reference sequence). The V gene lost 8 bases and the J gene lost 6 bases, with 17 bases spanning the gap. Here the CDR3 reads CASQTLPTVNEQFF. DNA of the CDR3: TGTGCCAGCCAAACCCTACCGACAGTCAATGAGCAGTTCTTC.

This clonotype was found many times. The CDR3 spells CASSYGRTSGISYNEQFF. The DNA for the CDR3 is TGTGCCAGCAGTTACGGAAGGACTAGCGGGATCTCCTACAATGAGCAGTTCTTC. V gene TRBV6-2 or TRBV6-3 combines with J gene TRBJ2-1; TRBD2 matches 12 bases. This CDR3 has 18 amino acids. The J segment lost 0 bases and the V segment lost 2 bases, leaving 5 bases of the junction unmatched. Germline CDR1 and CDR2: MNHEY and SVGEGT.

The chain recombines TRBV19 with TRBJ1-1; D is unresolved. Germline assignment: CDR1 LNHDA and CDR2 SQIVND (reference sequence). V lost 6 bases to trimming and J lost 3 bases, with 11 bases between them. This CDR3 spans 13 amino acids. CDR3 sequence reads: CASSVVGYTEAFF. CDR3 DNA sequence: TGTGCCAGTAGCGTCGTGGGATACACTGAAGCTTTCTTT.

The rearrangement joins TRBV6-2 or TRBV6-3 to TRBJ2-7, with D possibly matching TRBD1 (6 bases). CDR1 and CDR2 (germline): MNHEY, SVGEGT. The CDR3 consists of 13 residues. Trimming removed 5 bases from V and 4 bases from J, with 12 bases in between. The CDR3 bases are TGTGCCAGCAGTCAAACAGGGACATACGAGCAGTACTTC. Amino acid sequence: CASSQTGTYEQYF.

A few counts support this clonotype. The chain couples TRBV12-3 or TRBV12-4 to TRBJ1-1, with 7 bases fitting TRBD1. The trim removed 6 bases at V and 5 bases at J, leaving 6 bases unmatched. The CDR3 length is 13 residues. For the CDR3, the DNA is TGTGCCAGCAGAACCAACAGGGGTACTGAAGCTTTCTTT. Protein sequence: CASRTNRGTEAFF.

This clonotype was recorded at least ten times. CDR3 coding DNA: TGTGCCAGCAGCTCCGGAGGGTGGCGTGGTTCCGGGGAGCTGTTTTTT. Translating gives CASSSGGWRGSGELFF. The chain combines TRBV7-2 with TRBJ2-2, with D perhaps matching TRBD2 (6 bases). V lost 4 bases and J 6 bases, leaving 18 bases between the germline ends. CDR3 size: 16 residues. The germline V gene has CDR1 SGHTA and CDR2 FQGNSA.

This clonotype was recorded a few times. The chain joins TRBV4-1 to TRBJ1-1, with D hard to call. V gave up 4 bases and J gave up 1 base, with 10 bases separating them. Germline lookup yields CDR1 MGHRA and CDR2 YSYEKL. There are 14 residues in the CDR3. The CDR3 DNA follows: TGCGCCAGCAGCCTCGCGACAAGGAACACTGAAGCTTTCTTT. Translating it yields CASSLATRNTEAFF.

V and J are TRBV28 and TRBJ1-1, with 11 bases aligning to TRBD1. Germline values: CDR1 MDHEN, CDR2 SYDVKM. The CDR3 totals 15 residues. V lost 4 bases to trimming and J lost 3 bases; unmatched junction nucleotides: 4. The CDR3 region is CASSSGQGAYTEAFF. In nucleotides, the CDR3 is TGTGCCAGCAGTTCCGGACAGGGGGCGTACACTGAAGCTTTCTTT.

The sample holds a few counts of this clonotype. The chain carries TRBV20-1 and TRBJ2-7; D may be TRBD2 (5 bases). Trimming stripped 3 bases from V and 5 bases from J, with 11 bases between. This CDR3 is 12 amino acids long. Germline V gene data show CDR1 as DFQATT and CDR2 as SNEGSKA (reference sequence). DNA of the CDR3: TGCAGTGCTAGTACGGGAAGTAACGAGCAGTACTTC. Translating gives CSASTGSNEQYF.

This clonotype was seen at least ten times. V and J are TRBV7-8 and TRBJ2-3, with D maybe TRBD2 (5 bases). The CDR3 is 14 amino acids. V dropped 1 base and J dropped 4 bases, with 9 bases sitting between them. CDR1 is SGHVS and CDR2 is FQNEAQ in the germline V gene. The CDR3 reads CASSLGGSSDTQYF. CDR3 in DNA: TGTGCCAGCAGCTTAGGAGGGAGTTCAGATACGCAGTATTTT.

This chain uses TRBV3-1 with TRBJ2-1; 8 bases are a match to TRBD2. Germline V gives CDR1 LGHDT, CDR2 YNNKEL (reference sequence). After removal of 0 bases from V and 5 bases from J, the junction contained 6 bases not matched to a gene. This CDR3 has 16 amino acids. The CDR3 loop is CASSQDLLAGNNEQFF. CDR3 DNA: TGTGCCAGCAGCCAAGACTTATTAGCGGGAAACAATGAGCAGTTCTTC.

This clonotype was counted a few times. The chain is built from TRBV6-5 and TRBJ2-1, with TRBD1 matching over 7 bases. The CDR3 length is 15 residues. V lost 6 bases to trimming and J lost 9 bases; unmatched junction nucleotides: 14. Germline loops: CDR1 MNHEY, CDR2 SVGAGI. CDR3 sequence reads: CASRAITGAHGEQFF. The CDR3 DNA follows: TGTGCCAGCAGAGCAATAACAGGGGCCCACGGTGAGCAGTTCTTC.

This clonotype was seen only a few times. The chain uses TRBV4-1 and TRBJ2-7, with TRBD1 as a possible D gene (6 bases). The CDR3 is made up of 15 amino acids. Germline CDR1 is MGHRA and CDR2 is YSYEKL. Trimming removed 3 bases at V and 3 bases at J, with 15 bases between. The CDR3 sequence is CASSQGHADNYEQYF. CDR3 in DNA: TGCGCCAGCAGCCAGGGACACGCGGACAACTACGAGCAGTACTTC.

The chain has TRBV3-1 and TRBJ2-7; no firm D call. The CDR3 consists of 13 residues. Deletions cut 3 bases from V and 3 bases from J, with 9 bases between. The germline V gene has CDR1 LGHDT and CDR2 YNNKEL (reference sequence). The CDR3 reads CASSQVPRYEQYF. In nucleotides, the CDR3 is TGTGCCAGCAGCCAGGTTCCTCGCTACGAGCAGTACTTC.

There are a few counts of this clonotype. The rearrangement uses TRBV7-2 and TRBJ2-2; 10 bases map to TRBD2. Germline CDR1 reads SGHTA; CDR2 reads FQGNSA. The ends lost 5 bases at V and 1 base at J; junction bases unmatched: 7. This CDR3 is 17 amino acids long. The CDR3 nucleotides read TGTGCCAGCAGCAAAGGACTAGCGGAAAAGAACACCGGGGAGCTGTTTTTT. Protein product: CASSKGLAEKNTGELFF.

The chain uses TRBV15 and TRBJ1-1; no clear D. The germline CDR1 and CDR2 sequences are LNHNV and YYDKDF (reference sequence). The CDR3 length is 16 residues. V lost 0 bases and J 4 bases, leaving 15 bases between the germline ends. The DNA of the CDR3 is TGTGCCACCAGCAGAGATGTCCAGAAAGGGTCCACTGAAGCTTTCTTT. This translates into CATSRDVQKGSTEAFF. Using reference TRBV15 and TRBJ1-1 for the parts outside the CDR3, the full variable domain is DAMVIQNPRYQVTQFGKPVTLSCSQTLNHNVMYWYQQKSSQAPKLLFHYYDKDFNNEADTPDNFQSRRPNTSFCFLDIRSPGLGDTAMYLCATSRDVQKGSTEAFFGQGTRLTVV.